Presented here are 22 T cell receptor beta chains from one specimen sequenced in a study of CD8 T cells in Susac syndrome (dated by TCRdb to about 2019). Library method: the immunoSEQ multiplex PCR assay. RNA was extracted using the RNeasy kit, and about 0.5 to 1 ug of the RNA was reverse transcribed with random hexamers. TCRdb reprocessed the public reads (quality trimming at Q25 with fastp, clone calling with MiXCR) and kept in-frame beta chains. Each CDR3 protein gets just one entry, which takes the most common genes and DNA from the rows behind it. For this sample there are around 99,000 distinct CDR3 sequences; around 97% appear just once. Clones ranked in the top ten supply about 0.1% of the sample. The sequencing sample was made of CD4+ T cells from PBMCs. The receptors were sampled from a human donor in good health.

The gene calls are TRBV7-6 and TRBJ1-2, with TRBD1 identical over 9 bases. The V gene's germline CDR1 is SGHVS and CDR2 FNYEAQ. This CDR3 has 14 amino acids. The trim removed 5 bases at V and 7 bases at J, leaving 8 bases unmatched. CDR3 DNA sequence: TGTGCCAGCAGCCCTCAACAGGGGGCGTCTGGCTACACCTTC. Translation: CASSPQQGASGYTF.

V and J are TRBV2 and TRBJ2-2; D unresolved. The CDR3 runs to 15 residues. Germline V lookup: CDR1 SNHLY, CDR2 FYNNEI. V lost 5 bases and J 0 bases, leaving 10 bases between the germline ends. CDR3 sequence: CASSQPPANTGELFF. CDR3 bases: TGTGCCAGCAGTCAGCCCCCAGCGAACACCGGGGAGCTGTTTTTT.

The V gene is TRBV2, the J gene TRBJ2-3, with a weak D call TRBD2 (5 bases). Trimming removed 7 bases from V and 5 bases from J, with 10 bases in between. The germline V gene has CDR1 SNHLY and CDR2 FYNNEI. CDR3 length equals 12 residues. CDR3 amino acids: CASTGGLDTQYF. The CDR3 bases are TGTGCCAGCACGGGCGGGTTAGATACGCAGTATTTT.

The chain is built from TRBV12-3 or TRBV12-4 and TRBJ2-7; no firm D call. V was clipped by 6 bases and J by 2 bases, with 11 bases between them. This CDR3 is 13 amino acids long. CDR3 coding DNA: TGTGCCAGCAGCCGTGACCATACCTACGAGCAGTACTTC. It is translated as CASSRDHTYEQYF.

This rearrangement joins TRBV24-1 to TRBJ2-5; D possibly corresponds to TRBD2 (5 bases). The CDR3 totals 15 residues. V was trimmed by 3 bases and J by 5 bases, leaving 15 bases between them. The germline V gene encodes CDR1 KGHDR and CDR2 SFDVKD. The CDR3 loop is CATSDQRRASETQYF. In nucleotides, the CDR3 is TGTGCCACCAGTGATCAGCGGCGGGCATCGGAGACCCAGTACTTC.

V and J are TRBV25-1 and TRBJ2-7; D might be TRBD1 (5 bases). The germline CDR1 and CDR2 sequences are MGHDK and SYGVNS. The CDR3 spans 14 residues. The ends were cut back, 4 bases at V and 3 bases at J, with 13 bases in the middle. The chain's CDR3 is CASSVGRANYEQYF. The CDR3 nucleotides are TGTGCCAGCAGTGTCGGCAGGGCCAACTACGAGCAGTACTTC.

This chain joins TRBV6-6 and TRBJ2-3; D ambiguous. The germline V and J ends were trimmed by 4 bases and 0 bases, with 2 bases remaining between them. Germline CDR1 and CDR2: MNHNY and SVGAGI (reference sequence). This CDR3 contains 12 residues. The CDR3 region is CASSSSTDTQYF. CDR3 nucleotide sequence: TGTGCCAGCAGTTCTAGCACAGATACGCAGTATTTT.

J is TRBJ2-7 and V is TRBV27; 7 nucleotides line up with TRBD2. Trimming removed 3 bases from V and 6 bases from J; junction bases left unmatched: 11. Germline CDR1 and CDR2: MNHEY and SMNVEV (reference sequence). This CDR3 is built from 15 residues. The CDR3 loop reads CASSFSWTRLGEQYF. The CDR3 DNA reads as TGTGCCAGCAGTTTCTCTTGGACTAGGCTGGGCGAGCAGTACTTC.

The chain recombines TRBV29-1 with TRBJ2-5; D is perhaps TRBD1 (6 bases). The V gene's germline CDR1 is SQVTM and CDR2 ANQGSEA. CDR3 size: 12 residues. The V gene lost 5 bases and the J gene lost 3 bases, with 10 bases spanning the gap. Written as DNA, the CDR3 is TGCAGCGTTCGAAGACAGGAAGAGACCCAGTACTTC. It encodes CSVRRQEETQYF.

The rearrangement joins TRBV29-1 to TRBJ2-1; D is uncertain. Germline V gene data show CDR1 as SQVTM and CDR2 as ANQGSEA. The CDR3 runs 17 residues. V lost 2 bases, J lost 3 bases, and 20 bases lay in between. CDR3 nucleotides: TGCAGCGTTGAATCAAGGGCGAACGTAAAACTCTACAATGAGCAGTTCTTC. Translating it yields CSVESRANVKLYNEQFF.

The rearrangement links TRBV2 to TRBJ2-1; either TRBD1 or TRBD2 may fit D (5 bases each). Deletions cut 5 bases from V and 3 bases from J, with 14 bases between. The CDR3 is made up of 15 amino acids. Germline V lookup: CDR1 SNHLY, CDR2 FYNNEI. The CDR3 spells CASSPGPRGYNEQFF. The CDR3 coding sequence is TGTGCCAGCAGTCCGGGACCGAGAGGCTACAATGAGCAGTTCTTC.

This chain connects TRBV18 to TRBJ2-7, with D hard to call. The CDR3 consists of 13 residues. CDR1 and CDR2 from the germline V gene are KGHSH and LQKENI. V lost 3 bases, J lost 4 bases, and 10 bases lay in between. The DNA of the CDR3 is TGTGCCAGCTCACCCCAAAGACTGTACGAGCAGTACTTC. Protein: CASSPQRLYEQYF.

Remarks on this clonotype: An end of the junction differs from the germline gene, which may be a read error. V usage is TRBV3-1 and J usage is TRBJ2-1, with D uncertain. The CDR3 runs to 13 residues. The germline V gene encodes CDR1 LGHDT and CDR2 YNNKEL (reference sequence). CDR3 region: CASSQDRVPPSLF. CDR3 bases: TGTGCCAGCAGCCAAGATCGAGTGCCCCCTTCGCTCTTC.

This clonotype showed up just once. The CDR3 DNA sequence: TGTGCCACCAGCAGAGATCTGGTCGCAGAGACCCAGTACTTC. This sequence encodes CATSRDLVAETQYF. The genes are TRBV15 and TRBJ2-5; no definite D call. This CDR3 is built from 14 residues. CDR1 is LNHNV, CDR2 YYDKDF, per germline (reference sequence). With 0 bases removed from V and 4 bases from J, the gap between germline ends came to 9 bases. Full variable domain (outside the CDR3, taken from reference TRBV15 and TRBJ2-5): DAMVIQNPRYQVTQFGKPVTLSCSQTLNHNVMYWYQQKSSQAPKLLFHYYDKDFNNEADTPDNFQSRRPNTSFCFLDIRSPGLGDTAMYLCATSRDLVAETQYFGPGTRLLVL.

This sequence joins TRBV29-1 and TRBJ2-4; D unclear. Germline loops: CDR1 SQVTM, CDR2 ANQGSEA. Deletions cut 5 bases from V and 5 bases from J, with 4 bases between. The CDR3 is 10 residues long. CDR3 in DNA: TGCAGCGTTCGGGAAAACATTCAGTACTTC. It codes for CSVRENIQYF.

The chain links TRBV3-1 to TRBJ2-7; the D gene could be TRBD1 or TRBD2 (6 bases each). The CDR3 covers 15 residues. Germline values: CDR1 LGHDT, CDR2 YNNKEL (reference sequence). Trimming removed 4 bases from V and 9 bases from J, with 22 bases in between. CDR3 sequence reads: CASSRQDKGGFGQYF. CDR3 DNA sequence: TGTGCCAGCAGCCGTCAGGACAAGGGGGGTTTTGGGCAGTACTTC.

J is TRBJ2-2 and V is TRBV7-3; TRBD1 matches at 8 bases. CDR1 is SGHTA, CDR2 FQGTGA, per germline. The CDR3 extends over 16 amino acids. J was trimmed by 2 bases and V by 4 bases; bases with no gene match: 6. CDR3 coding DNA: TGTGCCAGCAGCTCGACAGGGGTCCCAAACACCGGGGAGCTGTTTTTT. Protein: CASSSTGVPNTGELFF.

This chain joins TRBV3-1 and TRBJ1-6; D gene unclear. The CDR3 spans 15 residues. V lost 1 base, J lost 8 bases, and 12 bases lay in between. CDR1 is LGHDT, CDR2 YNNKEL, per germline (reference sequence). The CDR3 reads CASSQAGPRDSPLHF. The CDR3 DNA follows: TGTGCCAGCAGCCAAGCCGGACCGAGGGATTCACCCCTCCACTTT.

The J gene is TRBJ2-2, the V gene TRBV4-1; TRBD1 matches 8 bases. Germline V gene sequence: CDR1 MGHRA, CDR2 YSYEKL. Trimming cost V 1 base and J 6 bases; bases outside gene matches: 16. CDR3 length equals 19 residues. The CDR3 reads CASSQVVSRTGPRPGELFF. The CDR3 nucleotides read TGCGCCAGCAGCCAAGTAGTATCCAGGACAGGGCCTCGGCCCGGGGAGCTGTTTTTT.

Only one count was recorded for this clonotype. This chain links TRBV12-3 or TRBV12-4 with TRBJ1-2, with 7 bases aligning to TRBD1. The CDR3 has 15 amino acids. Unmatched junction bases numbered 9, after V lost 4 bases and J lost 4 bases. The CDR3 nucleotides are TGTGCCAGCAGTTCCCGACAGGGCTTGGGCTATGGCTACACCTTC. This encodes CASSSRQGLGYGYTF.

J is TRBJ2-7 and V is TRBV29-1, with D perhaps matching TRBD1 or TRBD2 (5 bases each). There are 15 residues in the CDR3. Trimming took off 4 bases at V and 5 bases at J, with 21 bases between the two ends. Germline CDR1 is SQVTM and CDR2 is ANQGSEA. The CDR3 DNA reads TGCAGCGTTGGGAAGGGGAGCAGGGTGTCCCACGAGCAGTACTTC. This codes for CSVGKGSRVSHEQYF.

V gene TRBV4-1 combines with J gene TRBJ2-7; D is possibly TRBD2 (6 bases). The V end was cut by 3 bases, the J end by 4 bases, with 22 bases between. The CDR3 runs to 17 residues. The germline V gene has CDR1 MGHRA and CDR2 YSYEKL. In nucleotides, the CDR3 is TGCGCCAGCAGCCATATAGCGGACCCAAAGGAACGATACGAGCAGTACTTC. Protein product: CASSHIADPKERYEQYF.